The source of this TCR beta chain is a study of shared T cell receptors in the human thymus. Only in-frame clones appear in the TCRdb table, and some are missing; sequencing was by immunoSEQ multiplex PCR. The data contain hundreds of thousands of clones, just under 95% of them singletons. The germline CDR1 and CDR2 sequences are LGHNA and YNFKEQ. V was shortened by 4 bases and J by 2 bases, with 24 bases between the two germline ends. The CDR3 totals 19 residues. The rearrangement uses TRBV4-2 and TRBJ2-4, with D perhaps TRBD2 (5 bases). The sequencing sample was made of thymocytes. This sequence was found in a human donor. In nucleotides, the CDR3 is TGTGCCAGCAGCCTTGTTCGGCCGGGATTGTCCGGATCCAAAAACATTCAGTACTTC. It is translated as CASSLVRPGLSGSKNIQYF.